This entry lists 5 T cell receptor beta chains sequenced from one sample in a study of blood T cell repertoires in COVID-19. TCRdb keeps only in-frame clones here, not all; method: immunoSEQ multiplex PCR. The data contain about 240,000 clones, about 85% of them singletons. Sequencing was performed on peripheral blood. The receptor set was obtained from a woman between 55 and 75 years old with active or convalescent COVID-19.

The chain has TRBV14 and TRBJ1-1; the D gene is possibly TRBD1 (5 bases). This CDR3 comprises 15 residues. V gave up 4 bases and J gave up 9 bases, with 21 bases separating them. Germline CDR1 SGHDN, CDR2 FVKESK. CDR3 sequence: CASSPVVRWGIKAFF. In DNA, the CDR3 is TGTGCCAGCAGCCCTGTTGTACGTTGGGGCATTAAAGCTTTCTTT.

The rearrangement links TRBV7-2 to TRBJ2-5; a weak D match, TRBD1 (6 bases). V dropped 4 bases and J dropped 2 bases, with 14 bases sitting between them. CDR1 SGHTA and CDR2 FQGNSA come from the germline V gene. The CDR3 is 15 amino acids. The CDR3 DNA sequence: TGTGCCAGCAGCTCGCCCGGCAGGGGACAAGAGACCCAGTACTTC. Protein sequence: CASSSPGRGQETQYF. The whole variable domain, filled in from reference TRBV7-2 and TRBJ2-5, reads GAGVSQSPSNKVTEKGKDVELRCDPISGHTALYWYRQSLGQGLEFLIYFQGNSAPDKSGLPSDRFSAERTGGSVSTLTIQRTQQEDSAVYLCASSSPGRGQETQYFGPGTRLLVL.

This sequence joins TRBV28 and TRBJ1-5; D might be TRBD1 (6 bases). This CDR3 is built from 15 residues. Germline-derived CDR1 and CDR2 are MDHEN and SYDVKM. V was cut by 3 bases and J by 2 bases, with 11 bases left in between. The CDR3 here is CASSFQQGGNQPQHF. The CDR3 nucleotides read TGTGCCAGCAGTTTTCAACAGGGAGGCAATCAGCCCCAGCATTTT.

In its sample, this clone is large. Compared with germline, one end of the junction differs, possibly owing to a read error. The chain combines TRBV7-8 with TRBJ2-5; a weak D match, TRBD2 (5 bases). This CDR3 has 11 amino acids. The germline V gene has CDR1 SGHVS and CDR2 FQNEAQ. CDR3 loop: CASSFPGSIHF. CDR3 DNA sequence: TGTGCCAGCAGCTTTCCGGGATCAATCCACTTC.

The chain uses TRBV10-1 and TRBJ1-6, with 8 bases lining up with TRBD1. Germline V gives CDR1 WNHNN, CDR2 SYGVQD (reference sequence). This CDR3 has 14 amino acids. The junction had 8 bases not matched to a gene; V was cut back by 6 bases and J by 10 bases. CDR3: CASSLGQGRSPLHF. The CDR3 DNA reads TGCGCCAGCAGCCTTGGACAGGGCAGGTCACCCCTCCACTTT.